What follows are 18 T cell receptor beta chains derived from one specimen sequenced in a study of T cells in Graves' hyperthyroidism and ophthalmopathy. RNA transcripts gave rise to amplified TCR beta CDR3 regions. The HTBI set primed first-round TCR CDR3 RT-PCR. In TCRdb, the multiplex PCR reads were re-called with MiXCR into one record per CDR3 protein. The sample holds 250,000 to 400,000 distinct CDR3 sequences, 12% to 15% seen once. Material: blood. These receptor sequences come from a woman between 40 and 50 years old with Graves' ophthalmopathy.

The chain combines TRBV5-6 with TRBJ1-1; 7 nucleotides line up with TRBD1. This CDR3 is built from 15 residues. Germline values: CDR1 SGHDT, CDR2 YYEEEE. J was trimmed by 4 bases and V by 0 bases; bases with no gene match: 6. The CDR3 is CASSLGGRGITEAFF. The CDR3 DNA reads as TGTGCCAGCAGCTTGGGAGGCAGGGGGATCACTGAAGCTTTCTTT.

The V call is TRBV2, the J call TRBJ2-7; either TRBD1 or TRBD2 may fit D (5 bases each). CDR1 is SNHLY, CDR2 FYNNEI, per germline. The CDR3 extends over 14 amino acids. Trimming pared 2 bases from V and 0 bases from J, leaving 8 bases between. CDR3 sequence (DNA): TGTGCCAGCAGTGAACAGGGACCCTCCTACGAGCAGTACTTC. Protein product: CASSEQGPSYEQYF. Using reference TRBV2 and TRBJ2-7 for the parts outside the CDR3, the full variable domain is EPEVTQTPSHQVTQMGQEVILRCVPISNHLYFYWYRQILGQKVEFLVSFYNNEISEKSEIFDDQFSVERPDGSNFTLKIRSTKLEDSAMYFCASSEQGPSYEQYFGPGTRLTVT.

A word on this clonotype: A much larger clone differs by one base, so this may be a read error. The rearrangement uses TRBV3-1 and TRBJ2-4; D is perhaps TRBD2 (7 bases). Germline loops: CDR1 LGHDT, CDR2 YNNKEL (reference sequence). Between the trimmed V and J ends, which lost 3 bases and 9 bases, there was a span of 18 bases. The CDR3 totals 15 residues. CDR3 sequence: CASSHWGGAEVIQYF. CDR3 nucleotide sequence: TGTGCCAGCAGCCATTGGGGGGGGGCCGAAGTCATTCAGTACTTC.

This clonotype was counted at least ten times. This rearrangement joins TRBV6-1 to TRBJ2-7; unclear D gene. Germline lookup yields CDR1 MNHNS and CDR2 SASEGT. V lost 4 bases, J lost 2 bases, and 9 bases lay in between. This CDR3 has 13 amino acids. In DNA, the CDR3 is TGTGCCAGCAGTGTTGGGAAAGCCTACGAGCAGTACTTC. Protein: CASSVGKAYEQYF.

At least ten counts were recorded for this clonotype. The V and J genes are TRBV18 and TRBJ1-2; maybe TRBD1 (6 bases). This CDR3 region has 14 residues. CDR1 is KGHSH and CDR2 is LQKENI in the germline V gene. V was trimmed by 1 base and J by 5 bases, leaving 11 bases between them. This CDR3 reads CASSPLRGEYGYTF. CDR3 DNA: TGTGCCAGCTCACCACTCAGGGGCGAGTATGGCTACACCTTC.

As for this clonotype: Because it lacks the conserved phenylalanine or tryptophan at the end, this CDR3 is likely a read error. The V and J genes are TRBV12-3 or TRBV12-4 and TRBJ2-1, with no clear D. This CDR3 region has 18 residues. V shed 2 bases and J shed 0 bases, with 17 bases lying between them. In DNA form, the CDR3 reads TGTGCCAGCAGTTTAAGGGCCTCCCGCTTTCGCTCCTACAATGAGCAGTTCCTC. Its translation: CASSLRASRFRSYNEQFL.

This clonotype was seen only a few times. The CDR3 reads CASSSKSASGGYNEQFF. The CDR3 nucleotides are TGTGCCAGCAGCTCGAAATCTGCTAGCGGGGGGTACAATGAGCAGTTCTTC. The rearrangement joins TRBV5-5 to TRBJ2-1; TRBD2 matches at 11 bases. The CDR3 totals 17 residues. Germline V gene data show CDR1 as SGHKS and CDR2 as YYEKEE (reference sequence). The trim removed 3 bases at V and 4 bases at J, leaving 9 bases unmatched. The variable domain in full, completed from reference TRBV5-5 and TRBJ2-1, reads DAGVTQSPTHLIKTRGQQVTLRCSPISGHKSVSWYQQVLGQGPQFIFQYYEKEERGRGNFPDRFSARQFPNYSSELNVNALLLGDSALYLCASSSKSASGGYNEQFFGPGTRLTVL.

The chain links TRBV7-2 to TRBJ2-1; 8 bases line up with TRBD2. This CDR3 contains 15 residues. Looked up from germline, CDR1 is SGHTA and CDR2 is FQGNSA. Trimming took 1 base from V and 9 from J; bases not matched to a gene: 8. The CDR3 loop reads CASSLEGTSLREQFF. CDR3 nucleotides: TGTGCCAGCAGCTTAGAAGGGACTAGTCTCCGTGAGCAGTTCTTC.

This clonotype showed up many times. The V and J genes are TRBV11-3 and TRBJ1-1, with no clear D. V lost 0 bases to trimming and J lost 3 bases, with 5 bases between them. This CDR3 has 13 residues. Germline values: CDR1 SGHNT, CDR2 YENEEA. The CDR3 protein is CASSLDGYTEAFF. For the CDR3, the DNA is TGTGCCAGCAGCTTAGACGGATACACTGAAGCTTTCTTT.

There are a few counts of this clonotype. The V call is TRBV6-1, the J call TRBJ2-4; no firm D call. The CDR3 consists of 14 residues. Between the trimmed V and J ends, which lost 3 bases and 3 bases, there was a span of 9 bases. Germline V lookup: CDR1 MNHNS, CDR2 SASEGT. The CDR3 sequence is CASSDYYSKNIQYF. CDR3 bases: TGTGCCAGCAGTGATTACTACAGCAAAAACATTCAGTACTTC.

This clonotype was observed at least ten times. V usage is TRBV6-5 and J usage is TRBJ2-3; maybe TRBD2 (5 bases). This CDR3 is built from 16 residues. The V gene lost 0 bases and the J gene lost 4 bases, with 14 bases spanning the gap. From germline, CDR1 is MNHEY and CDR2 SVGAGI. Here the CDR3 reads CASSYSSPPGADTQYF. The CDR3 DNA follows: TGTGCCAGCAGTTACTCATCACCACCCGGGGCAGATACGCAGTATTTT.

The sample holds a few counts of this clonotype. The chain is built from TRBV11-2 and TRBJ2-7, with 9 nucleotides matching TRBD1. The CDR3 consists of 18 residues. Per germline, CDR1 SGHAT and CDR2 FQNNGV. The trim removed 0 bases at V and 3 bases at J, leaving 12 bases unmatched. The CDR3 DNA sequence: TGTGCCAGCAGCTTAGATCGGAGGGGACAGGGCCCATACTACGAGCAGTACTTC. It encodes CASSLDRRGQGPYYEQYF.

This clonotype occurred many times. The V gene is TRBV27, the J gene TRBJ1-2; 9 bases align to TRBD1. The ends lost 1 base at V and 8 bases at J; junction bases unmatched: 8. CDR1 MNHEY and CDR2 SMNVEV come from the germline V gene (reference sequence). This CDR3 spans 15 amino acids. The DNA of the CDR3 is TGTGCCAGCAGTTTATTGGGGGACAGGGTGTTAGGCTACACCTTC. Its translation: CASSLLGDRVLGYTF.

The chain carries TRBV29-1 and TRBJ2-3; 7 bases are shared with TRBD2. V was clipped by 1 base and J by 1 base; unmatched bases: 2. The CDR3 is made up of 14 amino acids. CDR1 SQVTM and CDR2 ANQGSEA come from the germline V gene. The CDR3 region has the DNA TGCAGCGTTGAAGTTGCGGGAGGCACAGATACGCAGTATTTT. Its translation: CSVEVAGGTDTQYF.

This clonotype has at least ten counts. V usage is TRBV28 and J usage is TRBJ2-1; unclear D gene. Trimming took 3 bases from V and 8 from J, leaving 14 bases between them. Germline assignment: CDR1 MDHEN and CDR2 SYDVKM. The CDR3 covers 14 residues. The CDR3 region has the DNA TGTGCCAGCAGTTTTATGGCTAGTAGGTATGAGCAGTTCTTC. This codes for CASSFMASRYEQFF.

This clonotype was recorded many times. V gene TRBV15 combines with J gene TRBJ2-7; unclear D gene. Trimming cost V 0 bases and J 1 base, with 7 bases left between them. Germline assignment: CDR1 LNHNV and CDR2 YYDKDF (reference sequence). The CDR3 totals 14 residues. The CDR3 region is CATSRDTYSYEQYF. CDR3 nucleotides: TGTGCCACCAGCAGAGACACCTATTCCTACGAGCAGTACTTC.

Ten or more counts support this clonotype. The genes are TRBV27 and TRBJ1-4, with TRBD1 matching 7 bases. This CDR3 has 19 amino acids. CDR1 is MNHEY and CDR2 is SMNVEV in the germline V gene (reference sequence). The ends lost 5 bases at V and 7 bases at J; junction bases unmatched: 22. The CDR3 bases are TGTGCCAGCAGTCCGAATATGGCCCCAAGACAGGGATGGAGTGAAAAACTGTTTTTT. Its protein is CASSPNMAPRQGWSEKLFF.

A word on this clonotype: This may arise from a read error, as a much more abundant clone is one base away. The chain has TRBV7-9 and TRBJ1-3; 7 bases align to TRBD1. The germline CDR1 and CDR2 sequences are SEHNR and FQNEAQ (reference sequence). The CDR3 is 13 residues long. In nucleotides, the CDR3 is TGTGCCAGCAGCGACAGGGCGTTGGGCACCGTATATTTT. The encoded protein is CASSDRALGTVYF.